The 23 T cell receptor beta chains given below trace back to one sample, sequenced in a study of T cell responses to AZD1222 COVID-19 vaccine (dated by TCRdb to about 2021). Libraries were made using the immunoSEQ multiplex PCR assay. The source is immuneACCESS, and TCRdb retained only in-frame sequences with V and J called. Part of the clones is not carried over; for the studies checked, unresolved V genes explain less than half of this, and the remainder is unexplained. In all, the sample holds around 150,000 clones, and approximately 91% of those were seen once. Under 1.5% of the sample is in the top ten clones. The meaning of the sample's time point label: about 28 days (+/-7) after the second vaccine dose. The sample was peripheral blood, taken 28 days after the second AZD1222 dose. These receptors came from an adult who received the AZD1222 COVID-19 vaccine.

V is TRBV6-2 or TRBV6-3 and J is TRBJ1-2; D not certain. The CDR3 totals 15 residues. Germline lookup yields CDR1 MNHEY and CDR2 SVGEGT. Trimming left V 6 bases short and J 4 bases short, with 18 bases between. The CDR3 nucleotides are TGTGCCAGCAGCCCCCTTAAAACGTGGGGCTATGGCTACACCTTC. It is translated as CASSPLKTWGYGYTF.

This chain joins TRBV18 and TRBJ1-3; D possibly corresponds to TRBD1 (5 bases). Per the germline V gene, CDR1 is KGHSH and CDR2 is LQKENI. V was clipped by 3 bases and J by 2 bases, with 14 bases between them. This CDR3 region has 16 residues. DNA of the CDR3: TGTGCCAGCTCACCGGCGGCGGGACTCCCTGGAAACACCATATATTTT. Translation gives CASSPAAGLPGNTIYF.

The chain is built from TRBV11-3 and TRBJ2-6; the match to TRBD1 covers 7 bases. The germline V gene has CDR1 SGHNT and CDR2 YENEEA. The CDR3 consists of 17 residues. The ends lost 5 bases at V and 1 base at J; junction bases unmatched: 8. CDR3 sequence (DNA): TGTGCCAGCAGCAAAGGGGGCGCTCAGTCTGGGGCCAACGTCCTGACTTTC. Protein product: CASSKGGAQSGANVLTF.

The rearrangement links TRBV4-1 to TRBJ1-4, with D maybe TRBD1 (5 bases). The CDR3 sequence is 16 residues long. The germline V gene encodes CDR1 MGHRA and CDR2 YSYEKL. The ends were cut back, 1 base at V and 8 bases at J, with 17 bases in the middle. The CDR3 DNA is TGCGCCAGCAGCCAAGCGCTAACAGGAATCCGGGAAAAACTGTTTTTT. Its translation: CASSQALTGIREKLFF.

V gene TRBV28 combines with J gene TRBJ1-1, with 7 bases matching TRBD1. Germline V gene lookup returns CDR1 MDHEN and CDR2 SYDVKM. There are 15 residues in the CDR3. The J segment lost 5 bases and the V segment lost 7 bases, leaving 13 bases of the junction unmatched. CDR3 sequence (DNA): TGTGCCAGCAACTCCATTCAGAGGGGGCAAACTGAAGCTTTCTTT. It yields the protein CASNSIQRGQTEAFF.

In DNA, the CDR3 is TGTGCCAGCAGCACAGACGGACTAGCGGACGAGCAGTACTTC. Translated, it gives CASSTDGLADEQYF. The chain has TRBV9 and TRBJ2-7; 10 bases are a match to TRBD2. V was clipped by 4 bases and J by 5 bases; unmatched bases: 6. Germline lookup yields CDR1 SGDLS and CDR2 YYNGEE. The CDR3 length is 14 residues.

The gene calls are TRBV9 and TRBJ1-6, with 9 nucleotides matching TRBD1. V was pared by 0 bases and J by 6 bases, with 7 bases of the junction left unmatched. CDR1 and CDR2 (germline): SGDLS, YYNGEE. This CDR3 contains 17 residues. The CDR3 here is CASSVGPGQGINSPLHF. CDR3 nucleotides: TGTGCCAGCAGCGTAGGGCCAGGACAGGGGATTAATTCACCCCTCCACTTT.

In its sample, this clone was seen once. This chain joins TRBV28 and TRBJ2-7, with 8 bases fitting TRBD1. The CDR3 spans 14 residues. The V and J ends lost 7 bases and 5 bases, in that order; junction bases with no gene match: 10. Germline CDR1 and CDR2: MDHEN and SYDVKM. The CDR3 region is CASNLDRALNEQYF. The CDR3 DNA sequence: TGTGCCAGCAATCTGGACAGGGCTTTAAACGAGCAGTACTTC. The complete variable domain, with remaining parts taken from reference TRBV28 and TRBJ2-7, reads DVKVTQSSRYLVKRTGEKVFLECVQDMDHENMFWYRQDPGLGLRLIYFSYDVKMKEKGDIPEGYSVSREKKERFSLILESASTNQTSMYLCASNLDRALNEQYFGPGTRLTVT.

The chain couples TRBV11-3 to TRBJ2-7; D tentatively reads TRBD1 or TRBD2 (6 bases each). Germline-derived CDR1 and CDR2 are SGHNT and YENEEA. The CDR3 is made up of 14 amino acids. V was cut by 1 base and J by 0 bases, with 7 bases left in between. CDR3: CASSLAGASYEQYF. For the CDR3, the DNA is TGTGCCAGCAGCTTAGCGGGGGCCTCCTACGAGCAGTACTTC.

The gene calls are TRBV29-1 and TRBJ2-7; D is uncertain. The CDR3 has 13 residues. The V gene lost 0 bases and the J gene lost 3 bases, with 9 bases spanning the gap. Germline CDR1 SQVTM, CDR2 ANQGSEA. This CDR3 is CSVEEGLGYEQYF. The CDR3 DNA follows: TGCAGCGTTGAAGAAGGGCTTGGCTACGAGCAGTACTTC.

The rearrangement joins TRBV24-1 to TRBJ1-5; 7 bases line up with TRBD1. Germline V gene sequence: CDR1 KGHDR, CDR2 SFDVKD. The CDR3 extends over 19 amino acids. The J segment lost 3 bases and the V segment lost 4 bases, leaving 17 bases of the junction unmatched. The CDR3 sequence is CATSEAGGTALYPNQPQHF. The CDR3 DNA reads TGTGCCACCAGTGAGGCCGGTGGGACAGCTCTTTACCCCAATCAGCCCCAGCATTTT.

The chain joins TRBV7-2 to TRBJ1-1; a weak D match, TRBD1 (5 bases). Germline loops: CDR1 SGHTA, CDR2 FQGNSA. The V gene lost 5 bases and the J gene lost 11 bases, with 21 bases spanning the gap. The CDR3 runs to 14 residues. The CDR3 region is CASSRRETRTVAFF. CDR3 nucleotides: TGTGCCAGCAGCCGCAGGGAGACTAGGACCGTGGCTTTCTTT.

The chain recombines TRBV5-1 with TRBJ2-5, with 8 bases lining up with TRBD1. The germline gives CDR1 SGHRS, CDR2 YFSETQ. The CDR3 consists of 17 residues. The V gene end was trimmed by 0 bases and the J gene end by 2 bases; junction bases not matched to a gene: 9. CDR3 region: CASSLGIVGQAQETQYF. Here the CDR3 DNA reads TGCGCCAGCAGCTTGGGTATAGTGGGACAGGCACAAGAGACCCAGTACTTC.

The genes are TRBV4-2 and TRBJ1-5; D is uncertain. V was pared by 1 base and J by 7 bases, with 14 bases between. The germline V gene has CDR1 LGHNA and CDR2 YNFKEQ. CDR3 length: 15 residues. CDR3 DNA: TGTGCCAGCAGCCAAGGGGAAGGGAGCAGCCAGCCCCAGCATTTT. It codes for CASSQGEGSSQPQHF.

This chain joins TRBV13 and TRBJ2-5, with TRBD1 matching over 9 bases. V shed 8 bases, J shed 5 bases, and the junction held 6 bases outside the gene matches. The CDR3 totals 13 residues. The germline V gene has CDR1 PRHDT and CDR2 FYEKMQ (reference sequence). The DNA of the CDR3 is TGTGCCAGCCGGGACAGGGTAGGTGAGACCCAGTACTTC. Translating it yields CASRDRVGETQYF.

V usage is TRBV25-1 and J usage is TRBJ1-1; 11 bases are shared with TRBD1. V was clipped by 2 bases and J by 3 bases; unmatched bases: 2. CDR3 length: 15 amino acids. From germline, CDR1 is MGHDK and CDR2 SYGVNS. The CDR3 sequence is CASSEPGQGDTEAFF. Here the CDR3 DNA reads TGTGCCAGCAGTGAACCGGGACAGGGGGACACTGAAGCTTTCTTT.

This chain's CDR3 is CASSQAQRYGEGYTF. DNA of the CDR3: TGCGCCAGCAGCCAAGCCCAGAGATACGGGGAGGGCTACACCTTC. The chain carries TRBV4-3 and TRBJ1-2, with unresolved D. Between the trimmed V and J ends, which lost 1 base and 8 bases, there was a span of 17 bases. The CDR3 length is 15 residues. CDR1 LGHNA and CDR2 YSLEER come from the germline V gene.

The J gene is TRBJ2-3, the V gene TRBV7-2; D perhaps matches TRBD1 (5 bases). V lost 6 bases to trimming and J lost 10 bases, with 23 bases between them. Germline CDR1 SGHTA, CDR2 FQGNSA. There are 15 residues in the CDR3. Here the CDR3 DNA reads TGTGCCAGCAGAAAAGGTGGGGCAGTCCCTCTTCCGCAGTATTTT. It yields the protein CASRKGGAVPLPQYF.

The CDR3 DNA reads as TGTGCCAGCAGCTTCGTCAGGGGCCCTTACGAGCAGTACTTC. Residues: CASSFVRGPYEQYF. The rearrangement joins TRBV11-2 to TRBJ2-7; a weak D match, TRBD1 (6 bases). The V and J ends lost 3 bases and 4 bases respectively, with 13 bases between them. CDR1 SGHAT and CDR2 FQNNGV come from the germline V gene. The CDR3 has 14 residues.

The CDR3 region has the DNA TGTGCCAGCAGTTTATTGGGGGAGCCGAATCAGCCCCAGCATTTT. Translation: CASSLLGEPNQPQHF. The chain joins TRBV27 to TRBJ1-5, with a tentative D call TRBD1 (5 bases). The CDR3 sequence is 15 residues long. CDR1 MNHEY and CDR2 SMNVEV come from the germline V gene (reference sequence). Deletions cut 1 base from V and 4 bases from J, with 11 bases between.

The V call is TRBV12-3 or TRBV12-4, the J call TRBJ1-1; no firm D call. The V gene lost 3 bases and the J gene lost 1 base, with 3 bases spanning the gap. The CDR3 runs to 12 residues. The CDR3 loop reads CASSFGNTEAFF. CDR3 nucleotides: TGTGCCAGCAGTTTTGGGAACACTGAAGCTTTCTTT.

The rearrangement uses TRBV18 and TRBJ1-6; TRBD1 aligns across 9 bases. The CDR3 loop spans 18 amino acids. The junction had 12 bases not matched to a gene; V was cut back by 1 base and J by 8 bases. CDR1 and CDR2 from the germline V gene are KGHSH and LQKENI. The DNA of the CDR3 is TGTGCCAGCTCACCACTACACAGGGGGCGCTTCAATGATTCACCCCTCCACTTT. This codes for CASSPLHRGRFNDSPLHF.

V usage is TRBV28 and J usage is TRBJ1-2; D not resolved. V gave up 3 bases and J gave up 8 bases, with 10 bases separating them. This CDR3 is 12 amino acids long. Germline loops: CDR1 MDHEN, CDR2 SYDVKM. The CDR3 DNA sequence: TGTGCCAGCAGTTTGTCGACCGGGGGCTACACCTTC. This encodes CASSLSTGGYTF.